These 26 T cell receptor beta chains originate from one sample sequenced in a study of blood T cell repertoires in COVID-19. The data were produced by immunoSEQ multiplex PCR, yet TCRdb's version contains in-frame clones alone and is incomplete. The sample records 150,000 to 200,000 clones, about 93% being singletons. Sequencing was done on a sample of peripheral blood. The receptors stem from a woman in her fifties or sixties with acute or convalescent COVID-19.

The chain is built from TRBV19 and TRBJ2-4; D gene unclear. Trimming cost V 5 bases and J 8 bases, with 13 bases left between them. CDR1 LNHDA and CDR2 SQIVND come from the germline V gene (reference sequence). This CDR3 comprises 13 residues. In DNA, the CDR3 is TGTGCCAGTAGTCGGCGACGGCAGGACATTCAGTACTTC. Translated: CASSRRRQDIQYF.

This clone was counted once. The chain carries TRBV3-1 (or the pseudogene TRBV3-2) and TRBJ1-1, with a possible D match to TRBD1 (6 bases). CDR1 is LGHDT, CDR2 YNNKEL, per germline (reference sequence). The germline V and J ends were trimmed by 7 bases and 4 bases, with 13 bases remaining between them. The CDR3 contains 13 residues. The DNA of the CDR3 is TGTGCCAGCACCGTACAGGGATCCACTGAAGCTTTCTTT. Protein sequence: CASTVQGSTEAFF.

This clone appeared a single time. The chain uses TRBV12-3 or TRBV12-4 and TRBJ2-7; 7 bases map to TRBD1. The CDR3 loop spans 13 amino acids. V shed 2 bases and J 5 bases; nucleotides not matched to a gene: 3. The CDR3, as DNA: TGTGCCAGCAGTTTAAGGGGGCTGGACGAGCAGTACTTC. Protein product: CASSLRGLDEQYF.

The chain uses TRBV27 and TRBJ1-4, with 12 positions matching TRBD1. Trimming at V came to 4 bases and at J to 6 bases, leaving 9 bases not matched to a gene. The CDR3 has 17 residues. CDR1 is MNHEY and CDR2 is SMNVEV in the germline V gene (reference sequence). In DNA form, the CDR3 reads TGTGCCAGCAGTTCCGGGACAGGGGGCGTTTTGTATGAAAAACTGTTTTTT. This sequence encodes CASSSGTGGVLYEKLFF.

The DNA for the CDR3 is TGTGCCAGCAGCGTAGAAGGGCTAGCGGGGGGGCTAAGGGGAGATACGCAGTATTTT. Residues: CASSVEGLAGGLRGDTQYF. The chain employs TRBV9 and TRBJ2-3; 12 bases line up with TRBD2. Germline loops: CDR1 SGDLS, CDR2 YYNGEE. V trimming: 0 bases; J trimming: 5 bases; junction bases outside the gene matches: 13. The CDR3 totals 19 residues.

This chain joins TRBV29-1 and TRBJ1-1; a weak D match, TRBD1 (6 bases). Germline V CDR1 and CDR2: SQVTM, ANQGSEA. This CDR3 has 15 residues. The V end was cut by 8 bases, the J end by 2 bases, with 21 bases between. The CDR3 nucleotides are TGCAGCTCCCGACCCCCGGGGGGCTCTAACACTGAAGCTTTCTTT. Its translation is CSSRPPGGSNTEAFF.

The chain links TRBV7-9 to TRBJ2-1; possibly TRBD2 for D (5 bases). Germline CDR1 SEHNR, CDR2 FQNEAQ (reference sequence). The V gene lost 6 bases and the J gene lost 8 bases, with 17 bases spanning the gap. CDR3 size: 14 residues. The CDR3 region is CASRRVGENHEQFF. The CDR3 DNA reads as TGTGCCAGCAGGCGGGTTGGGGAAAACCATGAGCAGTTCTTC. Full variable domain (remainder filled in from reference TRBV7-9 and TRBJ2-1): DTGVSQNPRHKITKRGQNVTFRCDPISEHNRLYWYRQTLGQGPEFLTYFQNEAQLEKSRLLSDRFSAERPKGSFSTLEIQRTEQGDSAMYLCASRRVGENHEQFFGPGTRLTVL.

The V and J genes are TRBV4-1 and TRBJ1-6; 10 bases match TRBD1. The CDR3 contains 21 residues. J gave up 5 bases and V 1 base, and 17 bases lay outside the gene matches. Germline assignment: CDR1 MGHRA and CDR2 YSYEKL. In DNA form, the CDR3 reads TGCGCCAGCAGCCAAGTTCCCGGGACAGGGGATAAAACCACTAATAATTCACCCCTCCACTTT. This sequence encodes CASSQVPGTGDKTTNNSPLHF.

The chain couples TRBV11-3 to TRBJ1-1; 10 positions match TRBD1. In germline, CDR1 is SGHNT, CDR2 YENEEA. V dropped 4 bases and J dropped 0; count of bases not matched to a gene: 14. The CDR3 is made up of 19 amino acids. The CDR3 loop reads CASSSKNRDRGGLNTEAFF. Written as DNA, the CDR3 is TGTGCCAGCAGCTCGAAGAACCGGGACAGGGGTGGTTTGAACACTGAAGCTTTCTTT.

The CDR3 sequence is CASSIQENTEAFF. The CDR3 DNA is TGTGCCAGTAGTATACAGGAGAACACTGAAGCTTTCTTT. This chain links TRBV19 with TRBJ1-1; no clear D. V lost 2 bases, J lost 1 base, and 5 bases lay in between. The germline V gene encodes CDR1 LNHDA and CDR2 SQIVND (reference sequence). CDR3 length: 13 amino acids.

The CDR3 sequence: CASSYSPGGKTYNEQFF. CDR3 coding DNA: TGTGCCAGCAGTTACTCCCCAGGCGGGAAGACCTACAATGAGCAGTTCTTC. This sequence joins TRBV28 and TRBJ2-1; maybe TRBD2 (6 bases). Germline V gene sequence: CDR1 MDHEN, CDR2 SYDVKM. V lost 4 bases and J 2 bases, leaving 18 bases between the germline ends. CDR3 size: 17 residues. Drawing the rest from reference TRBV28 and TRBJ2-1, the complete variable domain is DVKVTQSSRYLVKRTGEKVFLECVQDMDHENMFWYRQDPGLGLRLIYFSYDVKMKEKGDIPEGYSVSREKKERFSLILESASTNQTSMYLCASSYSPGGKTYNEQFFGPGTRLTVL.

The V gene is TRBV4-1, the J gene TRBJ1-6, with a tentative D call TRBD1 (5 bases). Trimming cost V 1 base and J 7 bases, with 11 bases left between them. From germline, CDR1 is MGHRA and CDR2 YSYEKL. CDR3 length: 15 residues. The CDR3 region is CASSQADRRNSPLHF. The CDR3 DNA reads as TGCGCCAGCAGCCAAGCTGACAGACGAAATTCACCCCTCCACTTT.

The gene calls are TRBV7-6 and TRBJ1-2; 7 bases map to TRBD1. Germline lookup yields CDR1 SGHVS and CDR2 FNYEAQ. Germline trimming cut 4 bases from V and 8 bases from J; bases unmatched to any gene: 16. This CDR3 is built from 16 residues. CDR3 sequence (DNA): TGTGCCAGCAGCTGGGAACAGGGGCCTTCTTGCGTAGGCTACACCTTC. Its translation: CASSWEQGPSCVGYTF.

The chain joins TRBV19 to TRBJ1-5; no definite D call. Germline-derived CDR1 and CDR2 are LNHDA and SQIVND (reference sequence). Trimming took 3 bases from V and 2 from J, leaving 8 bases between them. This CDR3 region has 14 residues. The CDR3 nucleotides read TGTGCCAGTAGTATTAGGCAGGGCAATCAGCCCCAGCATTTT. This gives the protein CASSIRQGNQPQHF.

The gene calls are TRBV7-2 and TRBJ1-2; 7 nucleotides align to TRBD1. CDR1 is SGHTA, CDR2 FQGNSA, per germline. The CDR3 extends over 15 amino acids. V was pared by 3 bases and J by 4 bases, with 8 bases of the junction left unmatched. The CDR3 loop is CASSFEGAQGYGYTF. CDR3 sequence (DNA): TGTGCCAGCAGCTTCGAGGGGGCGCAGGGCTATGGCTACACCTTC.

The CDR3 region has the DNA TGTGCCAGCAGCAGGGACAGGGTCTTTAGCTCTTATACTGAAGCTTTCTTT. This codes for CASSRDRVFSSYTEAFF. The V gene is TRBV7-9, the J gene TRBJ1-1, with 9 bases that match TRBD1. The J segment lost 5 bases and the V segment lost 5 bases, leaving 15 bases of the junction unmatched. CDR3 length equals 17 residues. Per germline, CDR1 SEHNR and CDR2 FQNEAQ (reference sequence).

The chain employs TRBV9 and TRBJ1-1, with 8 bases lining up with TRBD1. Trimming removed 4 bases from V and 0 bases from J; junction bases left unmatched: 11. This CDR3 is 17 amino acids long. The germline gives CDR1 SGDLS, CDR2 YYNGEE. In DNA form, the CDR3 reads TGTGCCAGCAGCTCAGGGGGCAGGGGAGGGATGAACACTGAAGCTTTCTTT. Protein: CASSSGGRGGMNTEAFF.

A few counts support this clone. J is TRBJ1-5 and V is TRBV4-3; possibly TRBD1 for D (6 bases). In germline, CDR1 is LGHNA, CDR2 YSLEER. The length of the CDR3 is 17 residues. V lost 1 base and J 0 bases, leaving 13 bases between the germline ends. This CDR3 reads CASSQGTGLASNQPQHF. DNA for the CDR3: TGCGCCAGCAGCCAAGGAACAGGGTTAGCTAGCAATCAGCCCCAGCATTTT.

The chain has TRBV15 and TRBJ2-6, with a weak D call TRBD2 (5 bases). Trimming pared 8 bases from V and 4 bases from J, leaving 6 bases between. This CDR3 is built from 12 residues. The germline V gene has CDR1 LNHNV and CDR2 YYDKDF (reference sequence). CDR3 sequence (DNA): TGTGCCACCGGGGAGGGGGCCAACGTCCTGACTTTC. Translation gives CATGEGANVLTF.

The rearrangement joins TRBV5-1 to TRBJ2-2, with 10 nucleotides matching TRBD1. V lost 6 bases and J lost 6; bases outside the gene matches: 14. CDR1 is SGHRS and CDR2 is YFSETQ in the germline V gene. This CDR3 has 17 residues. The CDR3 sequence is CASTGSPGQGNSGELFF. The CDR3 DNA sequence: TGCGCCAGCACGGGATCTCCGGGACAGGGGAATTCCGGGGAGCTGTTTTTT.

This chain connects TRBV29-1 to TRBJ1-2; TRBD1 matches at 7 bases. The V and J ends lost 7 bases and 2 bases, in that order; junction bases with no gene match: 16. The CDR3 contains 16 residues. The germline V gene has CDR1 SQVTM and CDR2 ANQGSEA. The CDR3 region has the DNA TGCAGCGCCCAAGGGGGACAGAGTTACAGGAACTATGGCTACACCTTC. This gives the protein CSAQGGQSYRNYGYTF.

The CDR3 spells CASSPLVNTGELFF. DNA of the CDR3: TGTGCCAGCAGTCCTCTTGTCAACACCGGGGAGCTGTTTTTT. This chain uses TRBV2 with TRBJ2-2; D gene ambiguous. The CDR3 consists of 14 residues. The germline CDR1 and CDR2 sequences are SNHLY and FYNNEI. Trimming left V 5 bases short and J 2 bases short, with 9 bases between.

The CDR3 here is CAGYRGGREGYTF. Written as DNA, the CDR3 is TGTGCCGGATACAGGGGCGGAAGGGAAGGCTACACCTTC. The chain couples TRBV2 to TRBJ1-2; TRBD1 matches at 7 bases. V shed 11 bases, J shed 8 bases, and the junction held 14 bases outside the gene matches. Germline CDR1 SNHLY, CDR2 FYNNEI. The CDR3 totals 13 residues.

CDR3 DNA: TGTGCCAGCAGTCGACAACCTCTAGCGGGAACCCCAGGGGAGCAGTTCTTC. It translates to CASSRQPLAGTPGEQFF. The chain links TRBV28 to TRBJ2-1; TRBD2 matches at 9 bases. Trimming cost V 5 bases and J 10 bases; bases outside gene matches: 18. CDR3 length: 17 residues. Germline V gives CDR1 MDHEN, CDR2 SYDVKM.

The chain couples TRBV29-1 to TRBJ1-1, with D unclear. CDR1 is SQVTM, CDR2 ANQGSEA, per germline. CDR3 length equals 12 residues. Between the trimmed V and J ends, which lost 2 bases and 8 bases, there was a span of 12 bases. Here the CDR3 reads CSVETGEVEAFF. The CDR3 DNA sequence: TGCAGCGTTGAAACCGGGGAAGTAGAAGCTTTCTTT.

The rearrangement joins TRBV30 to TRBJ1-1; 11 bases are shared with TRBD1. This CDR3 region has 15 residues. The germline V gene encodes CDR1 GTSNPN and CDR2 SVGIG (reference sequence). The junction had 7 bases not matched to a gene; V was cut back by 1 base and J by 6 bases. The CDR3 nucleotides read TGTGCCTGGAGTGGGAGGGGACAGGGGGTTCCTGAAGCTTTCTTT. Translating gives CAWSGRGQGVPEAFF.